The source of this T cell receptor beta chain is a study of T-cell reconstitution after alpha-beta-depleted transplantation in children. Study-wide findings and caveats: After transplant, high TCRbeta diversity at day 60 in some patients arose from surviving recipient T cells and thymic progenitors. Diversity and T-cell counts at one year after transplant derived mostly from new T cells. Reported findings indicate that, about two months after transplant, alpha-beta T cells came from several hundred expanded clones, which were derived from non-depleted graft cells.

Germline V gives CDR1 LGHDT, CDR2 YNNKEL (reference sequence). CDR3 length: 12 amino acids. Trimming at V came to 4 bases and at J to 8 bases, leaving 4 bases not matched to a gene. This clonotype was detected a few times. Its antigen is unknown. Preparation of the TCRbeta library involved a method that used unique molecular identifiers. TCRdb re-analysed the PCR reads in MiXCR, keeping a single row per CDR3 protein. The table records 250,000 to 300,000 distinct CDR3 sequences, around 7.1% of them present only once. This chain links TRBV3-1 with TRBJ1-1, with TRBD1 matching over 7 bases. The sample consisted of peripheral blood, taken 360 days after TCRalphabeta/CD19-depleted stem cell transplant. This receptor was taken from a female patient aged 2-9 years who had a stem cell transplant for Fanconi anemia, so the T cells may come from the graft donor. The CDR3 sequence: CASSPQGEEAFF. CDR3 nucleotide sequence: TGTGCCAGCAGCCCCCAGGGGGAGGAAGCTTTCTTT.